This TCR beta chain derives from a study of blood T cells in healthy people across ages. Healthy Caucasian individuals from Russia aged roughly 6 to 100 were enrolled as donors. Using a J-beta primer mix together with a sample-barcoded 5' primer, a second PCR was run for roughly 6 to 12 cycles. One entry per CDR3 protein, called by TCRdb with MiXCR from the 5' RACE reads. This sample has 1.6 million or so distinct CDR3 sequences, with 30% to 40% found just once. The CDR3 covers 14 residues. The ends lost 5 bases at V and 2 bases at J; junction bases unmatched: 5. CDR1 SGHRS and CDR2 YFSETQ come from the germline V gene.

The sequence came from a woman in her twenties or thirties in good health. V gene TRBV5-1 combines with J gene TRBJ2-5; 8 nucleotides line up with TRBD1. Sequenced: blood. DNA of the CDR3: TGCGCCAGCAGGGGACAGGTGACACAAGAGACCCAGTACTTC. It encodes CASRGQVTQETQYF.